This T cell receptor (beta chain) is from a study of tumor-infiltrating lymphocytes in oesophageal squamous cell carcinoma. MiXCR, run by TCRdb on the PCR reads, gives a single entry per CDR3 protein. Altogether approximately 13,000 distinct CDR3 sequences are present, about 54% being singletons, with the ten largest covering over 30%. Trimming took off 5 bases at V and 2 bases at J, with 15 bases between the two ends. Germline loops: CDR1 SEHNR, CDR2 FQNEAQ (reference sequence). This CDR3 spans 15 amino acids. This chain uses TRBV7-9 with TRBJ1-2; the D is unclear. The sequence was collected from a male donor with esophageal squamous cell carcinoma. Sequencing was done on a sample of esophageal tumor tissue. CDR3 sequence: CASSLTFSRNYGYTF. CDR3 DNA: TGTGCCAGCAGCCTCACCTTTTCCAGGAACTATGGCTACACCTTC.